The following is a T cell receptor beta chain sequence with its context. What it recognizes is unknown. Sequence at one end of the junction differs from germline and may be a read error. The data were taken from a study of OX40 agonist ivuxolimab in advanced cancers. Sequenced by immunoSEQ multiplex PCR; TCRdb stores in-frame clones only, minus some. In the table there are 75,000 to 100,000 clones, 80% to 90% of which are singletons. The germline CDR1 and CDR2 sequences are SSHAT and FNYEAQ (reference sequence). The CDR3 has 15 amino acids. Study-level findings and limits: People who partly responded at 0.1-3.0 mg/kg had some of the least clonal expansion seen.

This sample comprised CD4+ or CD8+ T cells sorted from blood, obtained in a trial of the OX40 agonist ivuxolimab. The gene calls are TRBV7-7 and TRBJ2-1; a possible D gene is TRBD1 (5 bases). The TCR comes from an adult with an advanced solid tumor such as melanoma, head and neck, liver or kidney cancer. The CDR3 nucleotides are TGTGCTAGCAGCTTCCGGGCAGGGCCCTACAATGAGCAGTTCTTC. Its protein is CASSFRAGPYNEQFF.